A single T cell receptor beta chain is shown here with its context. Its antigen target is currently unknown. Within one base of it there is no much larger clone, and no base qualities were kept. The time point label for this specimen denotes: about 28 days (+/-7) after the second vaccine dose. AZD1222 recipients whose second dose came at about 4 weeks and those whose second dose came at about 12 weeks were combined into one group, since spike-specific TCR depth and breadth did not differ between the two schedules. Vaccinee samples were obtained from the UK trials COV001 and COV002, which included a single-blind randomized controlled phase 2/3 trial of AZD1222 (ChAdOx1 nCoV-19) in healthy adults. For TCRbeta chain sequencing, PBMC samples were collected from trial participants at day 0 and at day 28 after the second dose. The data derive from a study of T cell responses to AZD1222 COVID-19 vaccine (dated by TCRdb to the early 2020s). With respect to the entire study: A total of 233 trial participants underwent TCR sequencing, of whom 207 received two doses of AZD1222 and about 25 received two doses of the MenACWY control vaccine. Enrollment into the trials was organized by age into subgroups of 18-55, 56-69 and 70-plus years, and those subgroups contained roughly 150, 30 and 60 TCR-sequenced participants, respectively. What the authors observed across the whole study: After two AZD1222 doses, both the breadth and the depth of spike-specific TCRs were significantly higher than at day 0 and than in MenACWY recipients. The 56-69-year group was small, and its depth increase did not reach significance, likely because of low power. Conclusions about previously exposed vaccinees are limited, since just 6 or 7 AZD1222 recipients were seropositive for SARS-CoV-2 at baseline. Epitopes outside the regions mutated in the B.1.351 and B.1.1.7 variants were reportedly recognized by nearly half of the unique spike-specific TCRs. Most participants were white British and females outnumbered males, and the authors suggested that clonal diversity may have been underestimated. Because no day 14 peak-response samples were available, repertoires were characterized only after the peak T cell response. The vaccine-associated CD4 TCRs covered the entire spike protein, and the dominant responses fell in regions 160-218 and 743-854.

There are 13 amino acids in the CDR3, from cysteine to phenylalanine inclusive. This entry keeps only the CDR3 DNA: 39 bases, framed from base 1. The germline V gene sets CDR1 to MGHRA and CDR2 to YSYEKL. Germline trimming: 3 bases from V, 8 bases from J; junction bases outside gene matches: 3. The CDR3 regions of human TCRbeta chains were analyzed by immunosequencing. For the original study's pipeline: TCRs in the repertoires were matched against a reference library of SARS-CoV-2-specific TCRs that had been generated with the MIRA antigen-specificity platform. Breadth was defined as the fraction of unique TCRs that were SARS-CoV-2-associated. Depth was defined as the fraction of total T cells that were SARS-CoV-2-associated. Each spike-specific TCR was assigned to its reactive spike region and to a CD4 or CD8 class using the MIRA data. Log10-transformed breadth and depth values were compared by one-way ANOVA with Sidak's multiple comparisons tests. Entries here come from immuneACCESS through TCRdb and include only in-frame sequences with V and J called. Some clones fail to appear in such tables; in the studies checked, an unresolved V gene covers under half of the shortfall, and the cause of the remainder is unknown. V and J calls and clone size are those listed in that table; D and trimming were worked out from the DNA. Across this sample there are some 120,000 clones, with roughly 82% seen only once. Around a quarter of the sample is taken by the ten largest.

This sequence was found in an adult who received the AZD1222 COVID-19 vaccine. The chain is assembled from TRBV4-1 and TRBJ2-1; TRBD2 lines up with 8 middle nucleotides. Sequencing used peripheral blood, obtained 28 days after the second AZD1222 dose. DNA sequence: TGCGCCAGCAGCCACGGGGGGGTCCATGAGCAGTTCTTC. Translated, it reads CASSHGGVHEQFF.